This T cell receptor beta chain stems from a study of T cell repertoires in cytomegalovirus infection. Overall study: Shared public TCR beta signatures pointed to both CMV infection and a matching HLA type. Regarding the study as a whole: In two of eight donors, the top clonotype was HLA-C-restricted CMV-specific.

TCRdb fed the reads into MiXCR, producing one record per CDR3 protein. The sample lists some 480,000 distinct CDR3 sequences; around 35% were seen once. Germline V gene sequence: CDR1 MNHNS, CDR2 SASEGT. V was trimmed by 5 bases and J by 4 bases, leaving 23 bases between them. CDR3 size: 17 residues. Of note for this clonotype: Its specificity is unknown.

The chain is built from TRBV6-1 and TRBJ1-2; maybe TRBD1 (5 bases). Sequenced here: cultured PBMCs, sampled from culture after CMV antigen stimulation. This sequence originates from a human donor in good health (CMV status not recorded). Some clones in this sample may be carry-over from other donors' samples. In DNA form, the CDR3 reads TGTGCCAGCAGTTCCCCCCGTTCGGGGCAGGACTTCTATGGCTACACCTTC. This gives the protein CASSSPRSGQDFYGYTF.